This TCR beta chain was identified in a study of breast tumors, draining lymph nodes, adjacent tissues. Ten or more counts support this clonotype. A single record per CDR3 protein comes from TCRdb applying MiXCR to the multiplex PCR reads. Among 15,000 to 17,000 distinct CDR3 sequences listed, approximately 55% were seen once. This CDR3 spans 15 amino acids. Trimming at V came to 0 bases and at J to 5 bases, leaving 1 base not matched to a gene. Sequenced sample: tumor-adjacent breast tissue. V and J are TRBV12-3 or TRBV12-4 and TRBJ2-1; TRBD2 aligns across 10 bases. The TCR was taken from a female donor with breast cancer. Some clones in this sample may be carry-over from other donors' samples. The CDR3 loop is CASSLATSGDNEQFF. The CDR3 DNA is TGTGCCAGCAGTTTAGCAACTAGCGGGGACAATGAGCAGTTCTTC.